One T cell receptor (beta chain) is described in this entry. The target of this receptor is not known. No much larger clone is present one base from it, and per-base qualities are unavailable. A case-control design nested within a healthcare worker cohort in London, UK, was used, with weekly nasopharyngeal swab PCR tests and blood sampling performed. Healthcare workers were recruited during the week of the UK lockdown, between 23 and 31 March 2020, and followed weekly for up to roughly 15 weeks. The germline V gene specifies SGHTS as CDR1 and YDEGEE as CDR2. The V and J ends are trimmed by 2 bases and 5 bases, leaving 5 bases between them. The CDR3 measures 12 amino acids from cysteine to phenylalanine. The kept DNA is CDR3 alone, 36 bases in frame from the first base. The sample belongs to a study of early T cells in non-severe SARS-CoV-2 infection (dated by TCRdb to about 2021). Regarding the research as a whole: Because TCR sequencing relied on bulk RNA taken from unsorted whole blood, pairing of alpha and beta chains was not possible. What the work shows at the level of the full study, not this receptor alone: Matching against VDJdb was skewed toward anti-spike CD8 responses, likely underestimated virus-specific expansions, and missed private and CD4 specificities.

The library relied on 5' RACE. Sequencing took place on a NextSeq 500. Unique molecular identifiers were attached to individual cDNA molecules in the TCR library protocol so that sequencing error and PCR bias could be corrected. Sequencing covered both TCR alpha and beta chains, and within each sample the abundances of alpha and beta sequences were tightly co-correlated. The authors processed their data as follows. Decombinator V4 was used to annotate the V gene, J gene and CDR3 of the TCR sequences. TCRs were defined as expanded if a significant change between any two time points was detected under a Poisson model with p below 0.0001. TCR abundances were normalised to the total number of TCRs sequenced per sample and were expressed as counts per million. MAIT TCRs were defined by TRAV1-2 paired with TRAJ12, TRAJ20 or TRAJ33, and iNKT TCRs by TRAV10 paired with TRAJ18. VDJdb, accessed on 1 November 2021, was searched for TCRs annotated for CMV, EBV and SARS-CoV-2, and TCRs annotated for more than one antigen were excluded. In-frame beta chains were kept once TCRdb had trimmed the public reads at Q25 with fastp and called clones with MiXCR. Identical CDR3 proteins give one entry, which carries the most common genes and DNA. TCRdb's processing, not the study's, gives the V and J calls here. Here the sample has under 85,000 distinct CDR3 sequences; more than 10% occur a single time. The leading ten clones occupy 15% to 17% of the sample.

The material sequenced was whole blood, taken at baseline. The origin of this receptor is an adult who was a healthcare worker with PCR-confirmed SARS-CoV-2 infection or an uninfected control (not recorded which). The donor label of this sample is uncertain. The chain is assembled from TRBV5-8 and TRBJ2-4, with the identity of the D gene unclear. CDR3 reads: CASSFSENIQYF. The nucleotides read TGTGCCAGCAGCTTTTCCGAAAACATTCAGTACTTC.